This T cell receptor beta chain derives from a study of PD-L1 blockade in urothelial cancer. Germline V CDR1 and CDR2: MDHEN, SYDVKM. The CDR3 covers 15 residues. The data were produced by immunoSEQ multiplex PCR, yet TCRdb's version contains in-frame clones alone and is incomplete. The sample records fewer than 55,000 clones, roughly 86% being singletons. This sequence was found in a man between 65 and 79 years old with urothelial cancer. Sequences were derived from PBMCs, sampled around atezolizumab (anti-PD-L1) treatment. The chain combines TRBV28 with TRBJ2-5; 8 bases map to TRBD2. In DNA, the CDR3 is TGTGCGGGTTCGACGGGGGGGGTTTCATCCGAGACCCAGTACTTC. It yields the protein CAGSTGGVSSETQYF.